These 17 T cell receptor beta chains originate from one sample sequenced in a study of blood T cell repertoires in COVID-19. This table comes from immunoSEQ multiplex PCR, and its TCRdb copy is limited to in-frame clones, with some not included. Found here are approximately 300,000 clones, 80% to 90% of them singletons; the top ten hold 5% to 7.5%. Sequencing was performed on peripheral blood. These receptors came from a young man who had recovered from COVID-19.

The chain uses TRBV2 and TRBJ1-2; TRBD1 matches at 7 bases. The CDR3 loop spans 13 amino acids. V gave up 10 bases and J gave up 0 bases; unmatched junction bases: 5. Per germline, CDR1 SNHLY and CDR2 FYNNEI. CDR3 protein: CAMTGRANYGYTF. The CDR3 nucleotides read TGTGCCATGACAGGGAGAGCTAACTATGGCTACACCTTC.

The CDR3: CASSRTGYEQYF. The DNA of the CDR3 is TGTGCCAGCAGCCGGACAGGTTACGAGCAGTACTTC. The rearrangement joins TRBV9 to TRBJ2-7; 7 bases fit TRBD1. V trimming: 4 bases; J trimming: 4 bases; junction bases outside the gene matches: 2. The CDR3 extends over 12 amino acids. Per germline, CDR1 SGDLS and CDR2 YYNGEE.

V and J are TRBV2 and TRBJ1-1; D not certain. From germline, CDR1 is SNHLY and CDR2 FYNNEI. The CDR3 is made up of 14 amino acids. V was cut by 6 bases and J by 0 bases, with 11 bases left in between. The CDR3 coding sequence is TGTGCCAGCAGGTCCCGGTCCCTGAACACTGAAGCTTTCTTT. Encoded protein: CASRSRSLNTEAFF.

The CDR3 protein is CASSSSGGWDTGELFF. DNA of the CDR3: TGTGCCAGCAGCTCGTCAGGGGGCTGGGACACCGGGGAGCTGTTTTTT. The rearrangement joins TRBV11-1 to TRBJ2-2; 8 bases line up with TRBD1. The CDR3 is 16 residues long. Trimming removed 4 bases from V and 3 bases from J; junction bases left unmatched: 7. Germline CDR1 reads SGHAT; CDR2 reads FQDESV (reference sequence). The full variable domain, completed using reference TRBV11-1 and TRBJ2-2, is EAEVAQSPRYKITEKSQAVAFWCDPISGHATLYWYRQILGQGPELLVQFQDESVVDDSQLPKDRFSAERLKGVDSTLKIQPAELGDSAMYLCASSSSGGWDTGELFFGEGSRLTVL.

The chain carries TRBV25-1 and TRBJ1-1; a possible D gene is TRBD1 (5 bases). Trimming took off 2 bases at V and 10 bases at J, with 17 bases between the two ends. The CDR3 runs 14 residues. Germline lookup yields CDR1 MGHDK and CDR2 SYGVNS. CDR3 nucleotide sequence: TGTGCCAGCAGTGAAATTGCCCAGGCAAGGGGAGCTTTCTTT. Protein product: CASSEIAQARGAFF.

The V call is TRBV5-6, the J call TRBJ2-7; D gene unclear. Germline CDR1 is SGHDT and CDR2 is YYEEEE. Trimming took 0 bases from V and 4 from J, leaving 5 bases between them. This CDR3 has 12 amino acids. In DNA, the CDR3 is TGTGCCAGCAGCTTGGAACTGTACGAGCAGTACTTC. Its protein is CASSLELYEQYF.

The rearrangement uses TRBV4-1 and TRBJ1-5; D remains unclear. Germline V CDR1 and CDR2: MGHRA, YSYEKL. V lost 0 bases to trimming and J lost 2 bases, with 14 bases between them. This CDR3 contains 17 residues. Here the CDR3 reads CASSQEGSGGGNQPQHF. The DNA of the CDR3 is TGCGCCAGCAGCCAAGAAGGATCCGGAGGTGGCAATCAGCCCCAGCATTTT.

The chain uses TRBV4-2 and TRBJ2-7; 7 positions match TRBD2. CDR1 is LGHNA, CDR2 YNFKEQ, per germline. The CDR3 loop spans 14 amino acids. The J segment lost 7 bases and the V segment lost 0 bases, leaving 6 bases of the junction unmatched. CDR3 loop: CASSQDGWGGEQYF. The CDR3 nucleotides read TGTGCCAGCAGCCAAGATGGGTGGGGAGGGGAGCAGTACTTC.

The chain combines TRBV5-1 with TRBJ2-5, with 12 bases aligning to TRBD1. The CDR3 has 15 residues. CDR1 SGHRS and CDR2 YFSETQ come from the germline V gene. Trimming cost V 7 bases and J 3 bases; bases outside gene matches: 7. This CDR3 reads CASGTGTGGEETQYF. The CDR3 DNA reads TGCGCCAGCGGGACCGGGACAGGGGGCGAAGAGACCCAGTACTTC.

This clone was detected only once. The chain recombines TRBV6-1 with TRBJ2-7; TRBD2 matches at 7 bases. The germline gives CDR1 MNHNS, CDR2 SASEGT. The CDR3 sequence is 15 residues long. The V gene end was trimmed by 0 bases and the J gene end by 4 bases; junction bases not matched to a gene: 6. The chain's CDR3 is CASSEAMASGYEQYF. CDR3 bases: TGTGCCAGCAGTGAAGCGATGGCTAGCGGTTACGAGCAGTACTTC.

CDR3 bases: TGCGCCAGCAGCGAGTCTACGAACACCGGGGAGCTGTTTTTT. Translation gives CASSESTNTGELFF. The genes are TRBV5-1 and TRBJ2-2; D gene uncertain. Germline lookup yields CDR1 SGHRS and CDR2 YFSETQ. CDR3 length equals 14 residues. The V end lost 4 bases, the J end lost 0 bases, and 7 bases lay between the germline ends.

This CDR3 reads CASSLRTSGESTDTQYF. The CDR3 DNA reads TGCGCCAGCAGCCTCCGGACTAGCGGGGAGAGCACAGATACGCAGTATTTT. The genes are TRBV5-1 and TRBJ2-3; 12 positions agree with TRBD2. Germline V gene sequence: CDR1 SGHRS, CDR2 YFSETQ. This CDR3 comprises 17 residues. Trimming at V came to 4 bases and at J to 0 bases, leaving 6 bases not matched to a gene.

V usage is TRBV29-1 and J usage is TRBJ1-4; D unclear. V lost 7 bases, J lost 2 bases, and 17 bases lay in between. Germline V gives CDR1 SQVTM, CDR2 ANQGSEA. The CDR3 sequence is 15 residues long. CDR3 bases: TGCAGCGCCCCCCTCCGACACTTGACTAATGAAAAACTGTTTTTT. Its protein is CSAPLRHLTNEKLFF.

J is TRBJ1-1 and V is TRBV9; 8 positions agree with TRBD1. V dropped 4 bases and J dropped 1; count of bases not matched to a gene: 3. The germline V gene has CDR1 SGDLS and CDR2 YYNGEE. This CDR3 contains 14 residues. As DNA, the CDR3 is TGTGCCAGCAGCTCCGGGACAGGGAACACTGAAGCTTTCTTT. Encoded protein: CASSSGTGNTEAFF.

The chain couples TRBV7-9 to TRBJ2-7; possibly TRBD2 for D (5 bases). This CDR3 is 15 amino acids long. Germline V gives CDR1 SEHNR, CDR2 FQNEAQ (reference sequence). The ends were cut back, 4 bases at V and 5 bases at J, with 18 bases in the middle. The CDR3 region has the DNA TGTGCCAGCAGCTCCCCACGGAAGGCGGGTCACGAGCAGTACTTC. This codes for CASSSPRKAGHEQYF.

This clone was seen only a few times. The chain links TRBV6-2 or TRBV6-3 to TRBJ1-2; D might be TRBD1 (5 bases). CDR3 size: 12 residues. Germline CDR1 reads MNHEY; CDR2 reads SVGEGT. Trimming took off 5 bases at V and 5 bases at J, with 9 bases between the two ends. This chain's CDR3 is CASSLDSYGYTF. In DNA, the CDR3 is TGTGCCAGCAGTCTCGACAGTTATGGCTACACCTTC.

The chain is built from TRBV29-1 and TRBJ1-1; TRBD1 aligns across 12 bases. Losses at the gene ends were 4 bases for V and 3 bases for J; bases not matched to a gene: 9. Germline V gene data show CDR1 as SQVTM and CDR2 as ANQGSEA. CDR3 length equals 16 residues. The CDR3 reads CSVGVGTGGADTEAFF. The CDR3, as DNA: TGCAGCGTTGGGGTGGGGACAGGGGGCGCGGACACTGAAGCTTTCTTT.